A few counts support the clone carrying this T cell receptor beta chain. Antigen unknown. Treatment of the sample: oral pan-JAK inhibitor, 5-10 mg twice daily. The sample belongs to a study of CD8+ T cells in alopecia areata. Study-wide findings and caveats: In blood and scalp, many expanded lesional clones persisted during tofacitinib. Uncertainty remains about how baseline CD8+ expansion links to response, with one nonresponder.

It was cDNA, reverse transcribed from extracted RNA, that served as the sequencing template. The table came from immunoSEQ multiplex PCR; TCRdb's copy has only in-frame clones and leaves some out. The profile covers 95,000 to 100,000 clones, with more than 55% appearing a single time and 15% to 18% taken by the ten largest. The source is a human donor with alopecia areata. The sample was CD8+ T cells sorted from blood, taken at week 4, from a patient treated with tofacitinib.

Written as DNA, the CDR3 is TGTGCCAGCAGCCCCGGGACTAGCCTCTTCAATGAGCAGTTCTTC. Protein: CASSPGTSLFNEQFF. The chain uses TRBV27 and TRBJ2-1; 9 nucleotides align to TRBD2. The V and J ends lost 6 bases and 6 bases, in that order; junction bases with no gene match: 9. Germline V CDR1 and CDR2: MNHEY, SMNVEV (reference sequence). The CDR3 runs 15 residues.